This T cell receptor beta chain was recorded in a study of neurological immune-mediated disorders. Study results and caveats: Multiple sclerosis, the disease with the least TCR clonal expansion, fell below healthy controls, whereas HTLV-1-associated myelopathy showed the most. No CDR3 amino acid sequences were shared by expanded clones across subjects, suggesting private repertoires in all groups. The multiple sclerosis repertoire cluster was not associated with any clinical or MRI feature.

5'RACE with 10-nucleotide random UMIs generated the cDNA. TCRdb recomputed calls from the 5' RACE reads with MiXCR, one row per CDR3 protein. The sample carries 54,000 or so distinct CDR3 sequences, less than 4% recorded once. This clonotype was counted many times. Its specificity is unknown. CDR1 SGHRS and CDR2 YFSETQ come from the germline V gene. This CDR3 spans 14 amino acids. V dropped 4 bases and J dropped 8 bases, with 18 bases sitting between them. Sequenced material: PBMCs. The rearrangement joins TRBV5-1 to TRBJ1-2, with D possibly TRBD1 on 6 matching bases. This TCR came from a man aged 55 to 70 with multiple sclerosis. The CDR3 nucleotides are TGCGCCAGCAGCGTCCAGGGGAGAGAAGGCGGCTACACCTTC. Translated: CASSVQGREGGYTF.